The 29 T cell receptor beta chains listed next were all sequenced from one sample in a study of T cell repertoires in cytomegalovirus infection. Each CDR3 protein gets one entry after TCRdb re-called the reads with MiXCR. Of around 280,000 distinct CDR3 sequences listed, roughly 13% are singletons. Sequenced input: PBMCs. Receptor source: a human donor in good health (CMV status not recorded). Some clones in this sample may be carry-over from other donors' samples.

This clonotype has at least ten counts. The chain uses TRBV2 and TRBJ1-5; 7 nucleotides match TRBD1. V shed 4 bases and J 3 bases; nucleotides not matched to a gene: 6. Germline loops: CDR1 SNHLY, CDR2 FYNNEI. The CDR3 runs 15 residues. CDR3 region: CASSVEGQPNQPQHF. Here the CDR3 DNA reads TGTGCCAGCAGTGTCGAGGGACAGCCCAATCAGCCCCAGCATTTT.

This clonotype has only a few counts. The rearrangement links TRBV20-1 to TRBJ2-2; 8 nucleotides line up with TRBD1. CDR1 and CDR2 (germline): DFQATT, SNEGSKA (reference sequence). This CDR3 region has 16 residues. The V segment lost 5 bases and the J segment 1 base; nucleotides outside the gene matches: 9. The chain's CDR3 is CSALDFGTGNTGELFF. The DNA for the CDR3 is TGCAGTGCTTTAGACTTCGGGACAGGGAACACCGGGGAGCTGTTTTTT.

This clonotype was detected ten times or more. This chain joins TRBV7-2 and TRBJ2-4; 11 positions match TRBD2. Looked up from germline, CDR1 is SGHTA and CDR2 is FQGNSA. The CDR3 runs to 17 residues. V trimming: 6 bases; J trimming: 8 bases; junction bases outside the gene matches: 15. The CDR3 region has the DNA TGTGCCAGCAGTTCCGGGACTAGCGGAACGAATGGGTACATTCAGTACTTC. Translated: CASSSGTSGTNGYIQYF.

This clonotype showed up many times. The V gene is TRBV7-8, the J gene TRBJ2-3; D unresolved. Germline lookup yields CDR1 SGHVS and CDR2 FQNEAQ. This CDR3 spans 11 amino acids. V lost 5 bases, J lost 5 bases, and 5 bases lay in between. The DNA for the CDR3 is TGTGCCAGCAGCGGAGAAGATACGCAGTATTTT. Its protein product is CASSGEDTQYF.

V and J are TRBV20-1 and TRBJ2-7; 7 bases align to TRBD2. Germline CDR1 is DFQATT and CDR2 is SNEGSKA (reference sequence). The trim removed 0 bases at V and 0 bases at J, leaving 5 bases unmatched. The CDR3 totals 15 residues. The CDR3 region is CSARDREESSYEQYF. For the CDR3, the DNA is TGCAGTGCTAGAGATCGGGAGGAGAGCTCCTACGAGCAGTACTTC.

This clonotype appeared many times. The chain couples TRBV7-9 to TRBJ2-7; 8 nucleotides agree with TRBD2. CDR1 and CDR2 (germline): SEHNR, FQNEAQ (reference sequence). J lost 0 bases, V lost 0 bases, and 1 base had no gene match. The CDR3 runs 15 residues. This CDR3 is CASSLAAGGSYEQYF. The CDR3 DNA follows: TGTGCCAGCAGCTTAGCGGCGGGGGGCTCCTACGAGCAGTACTTC.

In the case of this clonotype: A much larger clone sits a single nucleotide away, making a read error possible. The chain is built from TRBV12-3 or TRBV12-4 and TRBJ1-4; no clear D gene. The CDR3 is made up of 13 amino acids. The CDR3 sequence is CAGSKPGREKLFF. CDR3 DNA: TGTGCCGGCAGCAAGCCGGGCCGGGAAAAACTGTTTTTT.

Only a few counts were recorded for this clonotype. The junction departs from the called germline gene at one end, perhaps through a read error. V is TRBV7-9 and J is TRBJ2-7; the D call may be TRBD1 or TRBD2 (5 bases each). Germline loops: CDR1 SEHNR, CDR2 FQNEAQ (reference sequence). This CDR3 comprises 12 residues. The CDR3 reads CASSSTTGTNLF. In DNA, the CDR3 is TGTGCCAGCAGCTCGACGACCGGGACCAACCTCTTC.

This clonotype has at least ten counts. The chain couples TRBV4-1 to TRBJ2-5; D remains ambiguous. The ends were cut back, 9 bases at V and 1 base at J, with 12 bases in the middle. Germline V lookup: CDR1 MGHRA, CDR2 YSYEKL. The length of the CDR3 is 13 residues. Here the CDR3 DNA reads TGCGCCAGTAGATCTGACGTCCAAGAGACCCAGTACTTC. Its protein product is CASRSDVQETQYF.

This clonotype appeared many times. The chain uses TRBV6-1 and TRBJ2-7; D is undetermined. The length of the CDR3 is 12 residues. With 7 bases removed from V and 3 bases from J, the gap between germline ends came to 10 bases. CDR1 is MNHNS and CDR2 is SASEGT in the germline V gene. The chain's CDR3 is CASKAEHYEQYF. In DNA, the CDR3 is TGTGCCAGCAAGGCGGAACACTACGAGCAGTACTTC.

There are many counts of this clonotype. The V and J genes are TRBV6-1 and TRBJ1-5; D gene unclear. Trimming pared 2 bases from V and 0 bases from J, leaving 11 bases between. This CDR3 comprises 16 residues. Germline loops: CDR1 MNHNS, CDR2 SASEGT. This CDR3 reads CASSEMYSYSNQPQHF. In nucleotides, the CDR3 is TGTGCCAGCAGTGAAATGTACAGCTATAGCAATCAGCCCCAGCATTTT.

DNA of the CDR3: TGCGCCAGCAGCCAAGGGCGGCCCAACCTAAATGAAAAACTGTTTTTT. Translated: CASSQGRPNLNEKLFF. The chain recombines TRBV4-3 with TRBJ1-4; the D is unclear. Per germline, CDR1 LGHNA and CDR2 YSLEER. CDR3 length: 16 amino acids. Between the trimmed V and J ends, which lost 1 base and 5 bases, there was a span of 14 bases.

This clonotype was observed at least ten times. The rearrangement uses TRBV28 and TRBJ2-6; 10 nucleotides line up with TRBD2. Germline CDR1 and CDR2: MDHEN and SYDVKM. This CDR3 has 18 residues. V lost 8 bases, J lost 1 base, and 11 bases stayed unmatched. DNA of the CDR3: TGTGCCAGCGGTGAGAGCGGGAGGGGGCCTTCTGGGGCCAACGTCCTGACTTTC. Translating gives CASGESGRGPSGANVLTF. The full variable domain, completed using reference TRBV28 and TRBJ2-6, is DVKVTQSSRYLVKRTGEKVFLECVQDMDHENMFWYRQDPGLGLRLIYFSYDVKMKEKGDIPEGYSVSREKKERFSLILESASTNQTSMYLCASGESGRGPSGANVLTFGAGSRLTVL.

This chain links TRBV28 with TRBJ2-4; a weak D match, TRBD2 (5 bases). Trimming stripped 3 bases from V and 0 bases from J, with 15 bases between. The V gene's germline CDR1 is MDHEN and CDR2 SYDVKM. This CDR3 comprises 17 residues. The CDR3 bases are TGTGCCAGCAGTTTCCTTTACAGCGGTGGAGCCAAAAACATTCAGTACTTC. Amino acids: CASSFLYSGGAKNIQYF. The complete variable domain, with remaining parts taken from reference TRBV28 and TRBJ2-4, reads DVKVTQSSRYLVKRTGEKVFLECVQDMDHENMFWYRQDPGLGLRLIYFSYDVKMKEKGDIPEGYSVSREKKERFSLILESASTNQTSMYLCASSFLYSGGAKNIQYFGAGTRLSVL.

This clonotype was found a few times. The V and J genes are TRBV18 and TRBJ1-1; D unclear. Per germline, CDR1 KGHSH and CDR2 LQKENI. V lost 6 bases and J lost 2, with 10 bases in between. The CDR3 is 13 residues long. CDR3 DNA sequence: TGTGCCAGCTCCCTTCATAAAAACACTGAAGCTTTCTTT. Translation: CASSLHKNTEAFF.

This clonotype was detected many times. The chain has TRBV5-6 and TRBJ2-2; 15 bases fit TRBD2. V was clipped by 4 bases and J by 5 bases; unmatched bases: 6. The CDR3 contains 17 residues. Germline CDR1 and CDR2: SGHDT and YYEEEE. Here the CDR3 DNA reads TGTGCCAGCAGCCGCGGACTAGCGGGAGGGCCGACCGGGGAGCTGTTTTTT. Translating it yields CASSRGLAGGPTGELFF. Variable domain in full (rest from reference TRBV5-6 and TRBJ2-2): DAGVTQSPTHLIKTRGQQVTLRCSPKSGHDTVSWYQQALGQGPQFIFQYYEEEERQRGNFPDRFSGHQFPNYSSELNVNALLLGDSALYLCASSRGLAGGPTGELFFGEGSRLTVL.

This clonotype was observed a few times. The chain combines TRBV28 with TRBJ2-5; D may be TRBD2 (5 bases). In germline, CDR1 is MDHEN, CDR2 SYDVKM. This CDR3 region has 15 residues. V was pared by 8 bases and J by 2 bases, with 18 bases between. The CDR3 DNA sequence: TGTGCCAGCGCCATTCGGGGTACGATACAAGAGACCCAGTACTTC. Translated, it gives CASAIRGTIQETQYF.

This clonotype has at least ten counts. The genes are TRBV11-3 and TRBJ1-1; TRBD1 agrees at 7 bases. With 1 base clipped from V and 8 bases from J, the junction kept 4 bases outside the gene matches. Germline V gene data show CDR1 as SGHNT and CDR2 as YENEEA. This CDR3 is built from 13 residues. DNA for the CDR3: TGTGCCAGCAGCTTAGCTGGGACAGCCGAAGCTTTCTTT. Its translation is CASSLAGTAEAFF.

At least ten counts were recorded for this clonotype. The chain recombines TRBV7-3 with TRBJ1-1; D is perhaps TRBD1 (5 bases). The CDR3 runs to 15 residues. V shed 2 bases and J shed 2 bases, with 12 bases lying between them. Germline loops: CDR1 SGHTA, CDR2 FQGTGA. The CDR3 bases are TGTGCCAGCAGCTTAGATGGGGCAGGTAACACTGAAGCTTTCTTT. This translates into CASSLDGAGNTEAFF.

At least ten counts were recorded for this clonotype. The V gene is TRBV5-5, the J gene TRBJ2-7; D is uncertain. The CDR3 is 14 residues long. The V end lost 2 bases, the J end lost 3 bases, and 12 bases lay between the germline ends. Germline lookup yields CDR1 SGHKS and CDR2 YYEKEE (reference sequence). CDR3 protein: CASSLTDGVYEQYF. CDR3 coding DNA: TGTGCCAGCAGCTTAACAGATGGGGTCTACGAGCAGTACTTC.

This clonotype was observed many times. The chain employs TRBV9 and TRBJ2-5, with D hard to call. V lost 0 bases to trimming and J lost 4 bases, with 10 bases between them. Per the germline V gene, CDR1 is SGDLS and CDR2 is YYNGEE. CDR3 size: 14 residues. The CDR3 here is CASSVEGWGETQYF. For the CDR3, the DNA is TGTGCCAGCAGCGTAGAGGGTTGGGGAGAGACCCAGTACTTC.

At least ten counts were recorded for this clonotype. J is TRBJ2-1 and V is TRBV6-5, with a possible D match to TRBD1 (6 bases). Germline assignment: CDR1 MNHEY and CDR2 SVGAGI. V shed 5 bases and J shed 2 bases, with 7 bases lying between them. This CDR3 comprises 13 residues. This chain's CDR3 is CASSRDTYNEQFF. The CDR3 DNA reads TGTGCCAGCAGTAGGGACACCTACAATGAGCAGTTCTTC.

The sample holds a few counts of this clonotype. The rearrangement links TRBV12-3 or TRBV12-4 to TRBJ2-5; 7 bases are a match to TRBD1. J gave up 5 bases and V 6 bases, and 15 bases lay outside the gene matches. This CDR3 contains 16 residues. The CDR3 DNA reads as TGTGCCAGCAGACCCCCCGGGACAGAAAGTAGGGAGACCCAGTACTTC. This translates into CASRPPGTESRETQYF.

This clonotype was detected a few times. The chain carries TRBV6-5 and TRBJ2-6; 8 bases align to TRBD1. V shed 6 bases, J shed 4 bases, and the junction held 14 bases outside the gene matches. CDR1 MNHEY and CDR2 SVGAGI come from the germline V gene. The CDR3 runs 18 residues. The CDR3 sequence is CASSSTTDRGIGANVLTF. CDR3 bases: TGTGCCAGCAGCTCTACTACAGACAGGGGTATCGGGGCCAACGTCCTGACTTTC.

This sequence joins TRBV2 and TRBJ2-4; perhaps TRBD2 as D (6 bases). The V end lost 6 bases, the J end lost 0 bases, and 15 bases lay between the germline ends. Per the germline V gene, CDR1 is SNHLY and CDR2 is FYNNEI. The CDR3 has 16 residues. CDR3 nucleotide sequence: TGTGCCAGCAGCCCAAGGGACTGGTTAGCCAAAAACATTCAGTACTTC. It translates to CASSPRDWLAKNIQYF.

At least ten counts were recorded for this clonotype. CDR3 region: CASSGAREVGNEQFF. The CDR3 DNA follows: TGTGCCAGCAGTGGGGCCCGCGAAGTGGGCAATGAGCAGTTCTTC. The chain joins TRBV6-1 to TRBJ2-1; D uncertain. Between the trimmed V and J ends, which lost 4 bases and 6 bases, there was a span of 16 bases. Germline CDR1 is MNHNS and CDR2 is SASEGT. This CDR3 is built from 15 residues.

The CDR3 DNA follows: TGTGCCATCAGTGTCGAGACAGGGGGGTACGAGCAGTACTTC. Translated, it gives CAISVETGGYEQYF. The chain uses TRBV10-3 and TRBJ2-7; 9 bases are shared with TRBD1. Germline lookup yields CDR1 ENHRY and CDR2 SYGVKD. The V segment lost 4 bases and the J segment 4 bases; nucleotides outside the gene matches: 5. The CDR3 loop spans 14 amino acids.

This clonotype was counted only a few times. The V call is TRBV6-6, the J call TRBJ1-1, with a tentative D call TRBD1 (5 bases). Looked up from germline, CDR1 is MNHNY and CDR2 is SVGAGI (reference sequence). The V gene lost 2 bases and the J gene lost 2 bases, with 15 bases spanning the gap. This CDR3 is built from 16 residues. Here the CDR3 reads CASSYIGSGANTEAFF. In DNA form, the CDR3 reads TGTGCCAGCAGTTACATAGGGAGTGGGGCCAACACTGAAGCTTTCTTT.

This sequence joins TRBV3-1 and TRBJ1-2, with a weak D call TRBD1 (5 bases). The germline V gene has CDR1 LGHDT and CDR2 YNNKEL (reference sequence). The CDR3 is 18 residues long. V was clipped by 4 bases and J by 0 bases, with 21 bases between them. CDR3 amino acids: CASSLLGAAHRPNYGYTF. The CDR3 coding sequence is TGTGCCAGCAGCCTACTCGGGGCAGCCCATCGACCTAACTATGGCTACACCTTC.